Sequencing of this TCR beta chain was carried out in a study of preoperative IRX-2 immunotherapy in early breast cancer. The treatment here: preoperative locoregional IRX-2 cytokine immunotherapy. This phase Ib study tested locoregional IRX-2 cytokine immunotherapy given before surgery. CDR1 and CDR2 from the germline V gene are SGHVS and FQNEAQ. The J segment lost 9 bases and the V segment lost 7 bases, leaving 8 bases of the junction unmatched. The CDR3 loop spans 15 amino acids. Sequenced by immunoSEQ multiplex PCR; TCRdb stores in-frame clones only, minus some. This table holds around 57,000 clones, around 94% found once.

This TCR came from a human donor with breast cancer. The chain couples TRBV7-8 to TRBJ2-1; TRBD2 matches at 14 bases. Sampling was conducted from a patient treated with IRX-2 immunotherapy. The CDR3 coding sequence is TGTGCCAGCAACACGGGACTAGCGGGAGACAGTGAGCAGTTCTTC. Encoded protein: CASNTGLAGDSEQFF.